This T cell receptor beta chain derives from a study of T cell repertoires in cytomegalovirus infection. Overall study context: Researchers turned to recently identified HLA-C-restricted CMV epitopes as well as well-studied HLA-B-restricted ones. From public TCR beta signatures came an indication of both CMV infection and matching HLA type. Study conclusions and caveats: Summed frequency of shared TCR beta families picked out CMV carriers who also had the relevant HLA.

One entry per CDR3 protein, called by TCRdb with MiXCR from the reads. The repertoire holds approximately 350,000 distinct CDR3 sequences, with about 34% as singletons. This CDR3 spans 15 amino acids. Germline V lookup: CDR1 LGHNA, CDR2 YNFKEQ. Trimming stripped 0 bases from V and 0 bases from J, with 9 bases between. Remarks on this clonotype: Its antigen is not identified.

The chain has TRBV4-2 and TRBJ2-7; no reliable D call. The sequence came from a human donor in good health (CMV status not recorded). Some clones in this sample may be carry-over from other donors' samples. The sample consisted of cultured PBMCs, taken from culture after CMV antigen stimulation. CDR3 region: CASSQEDATSYEQYF. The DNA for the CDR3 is TGTGCCAGCAGCCAAGAGGACGCGACCTCCTACGAGCAGTACTTC.